The subject of this entry is one T cell receptor beta chain. This clonotype was picked up a small number of times. It has no known antigen specificity. Base-call qualities are not available, and no considerably larger clone is one nucleotide away. The roughly 39 donors, aged roughly 6 to 100 years, were systemically healthy Caucasian individuals from Russia. Each donor gave around 9 milliliters of peripheral blood, collected into EDTA-treated Vacutainer tubes. Ficoll-Paque density-gradient centrifugation was used to isolate PBMCs, with at least 7 million per sample. Total RNA was extracted from PBMCs with Trizol reagent, with at least 6 micrograms obtained per sample. For every donor, flow cytometry on a PBMC aliquot measured the percentage of naive CD45RAhigh/CD27high T cells. The library relied on 5' RACE. The sequencer listed for this sample is Illumina HiSeq 2500. The second PCR ran for about 6 to 12 cycles and used a J-beta primer mix along with a sample-barcoded 5' primer. A template-switch 5' adaptor carrying 12 random nucleotides introduced a unique molecular identifier onto each TCR beta cDNA molecule. Each sample yielded at least 2.5 million CDR3-containing paired-end reads. First-strand cDNA was synthesized from all RNA with the Mint cDNA synthesis kit, primed by a TRBC-specific oligonucleotide. Following uracil-DNA glycosylase treatment, all cDNA underwent a first 18-cycle PCR with the universal primers M1SS and BC2_uni_R. On the authors' methods: Each sample was normalized by randomly selecting 1 million high-quality reads, each carrying a distinct molecular identifier. Instead of being binned into consensus sequences, reads that shared molecular identifiers were thrown out. MiTCR, run with a Q25 quality threshold and the strictest error-elimination algorithm, handled CDR3 identification, clonotype clustering and error correction. A nonparametric unseen species model using Euler transformation provided a lower-bound estimate of total TCR beta diversity. In-frame beta chains were kept once TCRdb had trimmed the public reads at Q25 with fastp and called clones with MiXCR. Under each unique CDR3 protein, matching rows form one entry showing the most common genes and DNA. These V and J calls derive from TCRdb rather than the authors' analysis. Within this sample are around 1.7 million distinct CDR3 sequences, with roughly 28% of them counted one time only. In total, the top ten clones hold around 7.7% of the sample.

V loses 4 bases of germline sequence and J loses 5 bases, and the interval between the two ends is 16 bases. Measured from the cysteine to the phenylalanine, the CDR3 is 14 residues long. Just the 42-base CDR3 DNA is kept, in frame starting at base 1. Taken from the germline V gene, the CDR1 and CDR2 loops are SGHRS and YFSETQ. This record comes from a study of blood T cells in healthy people across ages (dated by TCRdb to about 2015). Broadly, across the study: In model experiments, template switching captured about one uniquely barcoded TCR beta cDNA molecule for every two T cells. Age-related changes in TCR beta repertoire diversity were measured in the study by deep sequencing normalized with unique cDNA molecular identifiers. Donors were grouped into four age groups: young (average 16 years), middle-aged (about 38), aged (around 62) and long-lived (roughly 80). To avoid experimental bias, donors of different ages were distributed randomly across sequencing lanes. For two donors (one aged 18 to 30 and one aged 80 or older), the study analyzed two additional independent replicas of 1 million unique cDNA reads from the same blood draw. General study outcomes and caveats: There was a strong correlation between observed TCR beta diversity and the percentage of naive T cells measured by flow cytometry. Total diversity estimates from one million sequenced T cells were considered lower bounds and underestimates. Compared with the aged group, the long-lived group had more naive CD4+ T cells, fewer expanded clones and increased TCR diversity, a pattern suggesting age selection. Bulk unsorted PBMC profiling prevented conclusive comparison of naive and antigen-experienced compartments. Because the CMV infection status of the donors was unknown, age-related changes in expanded clonotypes may potentially have been confounded. Observed TCR beta diversity per million T cells fell roughly linearly with age, and a significant reduction was already apparent by age roughly 40.

Sequencing used blood. Here the chain combines TRBV5-1 and TRBJ2-7, and the D gene may be TRBD2, 7 bases matching. This clonotype was sampled from a woman aged 25 to 39 in good health. CDR3 sequence: CASSDGGTPHEQYF. The DNA is as follows: TGCGCCAGCAGCGACGGGGGGACACCCCACGAGCAGTACTTC.